Each of the 11 T cell receptor beta chains below was sequenced from the same sample in a study of Graves' ophthalmopathy and Graves' hyperthyroidism. Amplified TCR beta CDR3 regions were obtained using RNA transcripts as template. Following a first-round RT-PCR that used HTBI primers, a second-round multiplex PCR was carried out. One entry per CDR3 protein results from TCRdb running MiXCR on the multiplex PCR reads. The data contain over 500,000 distinct CDR3 sequences, over 20% of them seen just once; the ten biggest clones take up 7.1%. Specimen: peripheral blood. The receptors shown here come from a woman aged 18 to 35 with stable Graves' hyperthyroidism. Some clones in this sample may be carry-over from other donors' samples.

This clonotype was found many times. The chain uses TRBV7-2 and TRBJ2-5; unclear D gene. Germline V lookup: CDR1 SGHTA, CDR2 FQGNSA. This CDR3 spans 12 amino acids. Trimming left V 1 base short and J 4 bases short, with 4 bases between. The CDR3 DNA sequence: TGTGCCAGCAGCTTAGAGTTAGAGACCCAGTACTTC. Amino acid sequence: CASSLELETQYF.

This clonotype was seen at least ten times. The chain carries TRBV14 and TRBJ2-5, with 7 bases lining up with TRBD1. This CDR3 spans 15 amino acids. V lost 2 bases to trimming and J lost 4 bases; unmatched junction nucleotides: 7. Germline V gene lookup returns CDR1 SGHDN and CDR2 FVKESK. The CDR3, as DNA: TGTGCCAGCAGCCAACCCCTCGAGGGGGCAGAGACCCAGTACTTC. Protein product: CASSQPLEGAETQYF.

Many counts were recorded for this clonotype. This rearrangement joins TRBV9 to TRBJ2-2; D gene uncertain. Germline assignment: CDR1 SGDLS and CDR2 YYNGEE. V was shortened by 0 bases and J by 1 base, with 4 bases between the two germline ends. This CDR3 region has 14 residues. CDR3 in amino acids: CASSVVQNTGELFF. In DNA, the CDR3 is TGTGCCAGCAGCGTAGTTCAGAACACCGGGGAGCTGTTTTTT. Together with reference TRBV9 and TRBJ2-2, the CDR3 gives the full variable domain: DSGVTQTPKHLITATGQRVTLRCSPRSGDLSVYWYQQSLDQGLQFLIQYYNGEERAKGNILERFSAQQFPDLHSELNLSSLELGDSALYFCASSVVQNTGELFFGEGSRLTVL.

The table lists this clonotype with many counts. The chain employs TRBV29-1 and TRBJ2-6, with 11 bases that match TRBD1. Losses at the gene ends were 7 bases for V and 2 bases for J; bases not matched to a gene: 10. The CDR3 loop spans 17 amino acids. Germline values: CDR1 SQVTM, CDR2 ANQGSEA. The CDR3 spells CSATGTGGVTGANVLTF. CDR3 DNA: TGCAGCGCTACCGGGACAGGGGGTGTCACTGGGGCCAACGTCCTGACTTTC. The full variable domain, its missing parts supplied by reference TRBV29-1 and TRBJ2-6, is SAVISQKPSRDICQRGTSLTIQCQVDSQVTMMFWYRQQPGQSLTLIATANQGSEATYESGFVIDKFPISRPNLTFSTLTVSNMSPEDSSIYLCSATGTGGVTGANVLTFGAGSRLTVL.

In this sample, this clonotype turned up many times. The V call is TRBV27, the J call TRBJ1-1, with D possibly TRBD1 on 5 matching bases. CDR3 length: 16 amino acids. Trimming left V 6 bases short and J 0 bases short, with 17 bases between. Germline V gene data show CDR1 as MNHEY and CDR2 as SMNVEV (reference sequence). The CDR3 DNA follows: TGTGCCAGCAGAAGGGACTTGGCGGGCCTGAACACTGAAGCTTTCTTT. It codes for CASRRDLAGLNTEAFF.

The chain employs TRBV2 and TRBJ2-7; D remains unclear. CDR1 and CDR2 from the germline V gene are SNHLY and FYNNEI. Trimming shortened V by 1 base and J by 6 bases, and 13 bases separated the two germline ends. The CDR3 is 14 amino acids. CDR3 bases: TGTGCCAGCAGTGAAGGCCAGCCAAAAAGCGAGCAGTACTTC. This gives the protein CASSEGQPKSEQYF. Together with reference TRBV2 and TRBJ2-7, the CDR3 gives the full variable domain: EPEVTQTPSHQVTQMGQEVILRCVPISNHLYFYWYRQILGQKVEFLVSFYNNEISEKSEIFDDQFSVERPDGSNFTLKIRSTKLEDSAMYFCASSEGQPKSEQYFGPGTRLTVT.

This clonotype was observed many times. This sequence joins TRBV6-1 and TRBJ1-3, with 9 nucleotides matching TRBD1. With 6 bases clipped from V and 3 bases from J, the junction kept 6 bases outside the gene matches. Germline V gene sequence: CDR1 MNHNS, CDR2 SASEGT. The CDR3 is 15 residues long. The DNA of the CDR3 is TGTGCCAGCAGACCGGGACAGGGTTTTGGAAACACCATATATTTT. Protein sequence: CASRPGQGFGNTIYF.

Notes on this clonotype: A read error may explain this, as a much larger clone is one base away. This chain connects TRBV10-3 to TRBJ2-5; TRBD1 agrees at 10 bases. This CDR3 has 14 amino acids. Germline CDR1 is ENHRY and CDR2 is SYGVKD. V lost 3 bases, J lost 3 bases, and 1 base stayed unmatched. CDR3 DNA sequence: TGTGCCATCAGTGACGGGACAGGGGAAGAGACCCAGTACTTC. This translates into CAISDGTGEETQYF.

There are many counts of this clonotype. This chain uses TRBV11-2 with TRBJ2-7; TRBD2 agrees at 8 bases. V gave up 8 bases and J gave up 2 bases; unmatched junction bases: 8. Germline loops: CDR1 SGHAT, CDR2 FQNNGV. The CDR3 spans 14 residues. The CDR3 loop is CASDGGGLAYEQYF. CDR3 coding DNA: TGTGCCAGCGACGGGGGGGGCCTAGCCTACGAGCAGTACTTC.

The chain combines TRBV19 with TRBJ1-2, with D hard to call. V was cut by 4 bases and J by 2 bases, with 8 bases left in between. The germline V gene has CDR1 LNHDA and CDR2 SQIVND (reference sequence). This CDR3 comprises 13 residues. The DNA of the CDR3 is TGTGCCAGTAGTACCCCGGAAAACTATGGCTACACCTTC. This translates into CASSTPENYGYTF.

This chain joins TRBV19 and TRBJ2-7; 8 positions agree with TRBD2. V was clipped by 3 bases and J by 0 bases; unmatched bases: 13. This CDR3 has 18 residues. Germline CDR1 and CDR2: LNHDA and SQIVND (reference sequence). CDR3 region: CASSIGRLTGTSSYEQYF. CDR3 nucleotides: TGTGCCAGTAGTATCGGCAGGCTTACAGGGACTAGCTCCTACGAGCAGTACTTC.